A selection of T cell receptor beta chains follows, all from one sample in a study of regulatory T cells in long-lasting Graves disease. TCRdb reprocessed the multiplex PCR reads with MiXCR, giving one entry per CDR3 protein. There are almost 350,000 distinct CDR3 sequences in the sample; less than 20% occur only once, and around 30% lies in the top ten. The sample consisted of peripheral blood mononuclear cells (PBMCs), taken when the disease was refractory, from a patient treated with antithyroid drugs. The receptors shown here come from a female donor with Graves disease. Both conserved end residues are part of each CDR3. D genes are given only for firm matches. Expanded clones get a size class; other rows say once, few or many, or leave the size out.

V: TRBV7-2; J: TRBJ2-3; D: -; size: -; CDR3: CASSPVVRDTQYF; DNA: TGTGCCAGCAGCCCAGTTGTACGAGATACGCAGTATTTT
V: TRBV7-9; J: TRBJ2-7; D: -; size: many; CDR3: CASSLVESYEQYF; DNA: TGTGCCAGCAGCTTGGTAGAGTCCTACGAGCAGTACTTC
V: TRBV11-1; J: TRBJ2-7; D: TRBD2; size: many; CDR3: CASSAGLAGGILAEQYF; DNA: TGTGCCAGCAGCGCGGGACTAGCGGGAGGTATTTTGGCCGAGCAGTACTTC
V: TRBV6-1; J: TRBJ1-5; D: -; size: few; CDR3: CASSVGTLNQPQHF; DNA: TGTGCCAGCAGTGTCGGGACCCTTAATCAGCCCCAGCATTTT
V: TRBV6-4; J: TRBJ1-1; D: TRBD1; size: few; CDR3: CASREGAVEAFF; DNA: TGTGCCAGCAGGGAGGGGGCCGTTGAAGCTTTCTTT
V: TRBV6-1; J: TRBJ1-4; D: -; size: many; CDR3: CASTPLGRGSTNEKLFF; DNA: TGTGCCAGCACCCCACTTGGGAGGGGATCAACTAATGAAAAACTGTTTTTT
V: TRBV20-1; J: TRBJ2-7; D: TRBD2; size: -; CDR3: CSASAGAYEQYF; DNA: TGCAGTGCTAGTGCGGGGGCCTACGAGCAGTACTTC
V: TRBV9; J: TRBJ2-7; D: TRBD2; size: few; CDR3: CASSRGLAGGLISEQYF; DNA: TGTGCCAGCAGCCGCGGACTAGCGGGAGGATTAATAAGCGAGCAGTACTTC
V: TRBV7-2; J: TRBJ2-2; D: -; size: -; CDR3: CASSLWGLGTGELFF; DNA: TGTGCCAGCAGCTTGTGGGGTTTGGGCACCGGGGAGCTGTTTTTT
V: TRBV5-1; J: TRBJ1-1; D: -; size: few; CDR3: CASSVGPRANTEAFF; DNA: TGCGCCAGCAGCGTCGGACCCCGGGCGAACACTGAAGCTTTCTTT
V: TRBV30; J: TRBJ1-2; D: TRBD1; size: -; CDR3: CAWETIMTGGDYGYTF; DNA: TGTGCCTGGGAAACCATAATGACAGGGGGCGACTATGGCTACACCTTC
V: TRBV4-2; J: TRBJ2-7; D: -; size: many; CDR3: CASSQGTGLSYEQYF; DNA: TGTGCCAGCAGCCAAGGGACGGGACTTTCCTACGAGCAGTACTTC
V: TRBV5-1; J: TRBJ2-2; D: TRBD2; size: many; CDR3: CASSIQTLAGPNTGELFF; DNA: TGCGCCAGCAGCATACAAACCCTAGCGGGGCCGAACACCGGGGAGCTGTTTTTT
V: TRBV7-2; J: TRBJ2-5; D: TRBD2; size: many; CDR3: CASSFVTSGQETQYF; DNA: TGTGCCAGCAGCTTTGTGACTAGCGGCCAAGAGACCCAGTACTTC
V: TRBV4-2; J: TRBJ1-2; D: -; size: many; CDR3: CASSQDGGTNYGYTF; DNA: TGTGCCAGCAGCCAAGACGGGGGGACTAACTATGGCTACACCTTC
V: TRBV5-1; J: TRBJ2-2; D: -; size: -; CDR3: CASSKSPNTGELFF; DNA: TGCGCCAGCAGCAAGAGTCCGAACACCGGGGAGCTGTTTTTT